This TCR beta chain stems from a study of coeliac disease. Study overall: High-resolution HLA typing was lacking; TRBV7-2 bias was queried instead.

The study's findings and limits: Lamina propria and intraepithelial cell fractions may contain each other's cells. TRB repertoires were largely private, with most amino acid sequences found in only one sample. In active celiac disease, intraepithelial and lamina propria TRB and TRG repertoires were less clonal than controls.

Some clones are missing from TCRdb's copy, which holds only in-frame ones; the method was immunoSEQ multiplex PCR. The data contain approximately 7,400 clones, 55% to 65% of them seen just once; the ten biggest clones take up roughly 3.2%. As to this clone: Antigen: not known.

CDR1 and CDR2 from the germline V gene are ENHRY and SYGVKD. CDR3 length: 12 residues. Trimming shortened V by 3 bases and J by 8 bases, and 10 bases separated the two germline ends. The source of this sequence is a woman in her sixties with active celiac disease. Sequenced input: lamina propria lymphocytes from the gut. The chain carries TRBV10-3 and TRBJ1-2, with D maybe TRBD1 (6 bases). The CDR3 loop is CAISEDRWGYTF. DNA of the CDR3: TGTGCCATCAGTGAAGACAGGTGGGGCTACACCTTC.